These 22 T cell receptor beta chains were all obtained from the same sample, sequenced in a study of early T cells in non-severe SARS-CoV-2 infection. Via MiXCR, TCRdb re-called the 5' RACE reads, giving one row per CDR3 protein. The sample contains more than 85,000 distinct CDR3 sequences, roughly 15% of which appear only once. Material for sequencing was whole blood. Source of these receptors: an adult who was a healthcare worker with PCR-confirmed SARS-CoV-2 infection or an uninfected control (not recorded which).

This clonotype was observed a few times. The chain is built from TRBV20-1 and TRBJ2-5, with 10 bases that match TRBD1. CDR3 length: 13 residues. The germline V gene has CDR1 DFQATT and CDR2 SNEGSKA (reference sequence). The ends lost 3 bases at V and 4 bases at J; junction bases unmatched: 2. This CDR3 is CSARTGGRETQYF. Here the CDR3 DNA reads TGCAGTGCTAGGACAGGGGGCCGAGAGACCCAGTACTTC.

CDR3 nucleotide sequence: TGTGCCAGCAGAAACTCCGGGACAGGGGTTTATGGGCTAAATTCACCCCTCCACTTT. Protein sequence: CASRNSGTGVYGLNSPLHF. The chain combines TRBV28 with TRBJ1-6; TRBD1 matches 10 bases. The CDR3 is 19 residues long. Germline V gene data show CDR1 as MDHEN and CDR2 as SYDVKM. J gave up 7 bases and V 6 bases, and 18 bases lay outside the gene matches.

The gene calls are TRBV12-3 or TRBV12-4 and TRBJ1-2, with TRBD1 as a possible D gene (5 bases). The V end lost 2 bases, the J end lost 6 bases, and 10 bases lay between the germline ends. This CDR3 comprises 13 residues. CDR3 region: CASSLRQGNGYTF. CDR3 nucleotides: TGTGCCAGCAGTTTAAGGCAGGGAAATGGCTACACCTTC.

In its sample, this clonotype was seen a few times. The CDR3 sequence is CASTLTGGKYEQFF. Written as DNA, the CDR3 is TGTGCCAGCACCCTTACAGGGGGAAAATATGAGCAGTTCTTC. The chain combines TRBV28 with TRBJ2-1, with 8 bases aligning to TRBD1. The V gene end was trimmed by 7 bases and the J gene end by 8 bases; junction bases not matched to a gene: 10. The V gene's germline CDR1 is MDHEN and CDR2 SYDVKM. The CDR3 runs 14 residues. Filled out from reference TRBV28 and TRBJ2-1, the complete variable domain reads DVKVTQSSRYLVKRTGEKVFLECVQDMDHENMFWYRQDPGLGLRLIYFSYDVKMKEKGDIPEGYSVSREKKERFSLILESASTNQTSMYLCASTLTGGKYEQFFGPGTRLTVL.

The chain recombines TRBV28 with TRBJ2-2, with D tentatively TRBD2 (5 bases). Trimming cost V 2 bases and J 5 bases, with 12 bases left between them. Germline-derived CDR1 and CDR2 are MDHEN and SYDVKM. The CDR3 runs to 15 residues. The CDR3 coding sequence is TGTGCCAGCAGTTTAAGAGGGAGTGGGACCGGGGAGCTGTTTTTT. Translation gives CASSLRGSGTGELFF.

The V gene is TRBV20-1, the J gene TRBJ1-2; TRBD1 might be the D (6 bases). Germline values: CDR1 DFQATT, CDR2 SNEGSKA (reference sequence). Trimming took 3 bases from V and 6 from J, leaving 11 bases between them. CDR3 size: 12 residues. CDR3 DNA: TGCAGTGCTAGGAGGGGGTTTGATGGCTACACCTTC. This encodes CSARRGFDGYTF.

This clonotype has just a few counts. Its ends do not fully match the called genes, so a read error is possible. This chain uses TRBV14 with TRBJ2-3; D possibly corresponds to TRBD1 (5 bases). CDR1 is SGHDN, CDR2 FVKESK, per germline. The CDR3 totals 12 residues. The CDR3 sequence: CASSLTVDTQFF. Written as DNA, the CDR3 is TGTGCCAGCAGCCTAACAGTGGACACGCAGTTTTTT.

This clonotype was seen many times. This chain links TRBV6-1 with TRBJ1-1; D is ambiguous. This CDR3 contains 14 residues. Germline CDR1 is MNHNS and CDR2 is SASEGT. V gave up 6 bases and J gave up 1 base, with 12 bases separating them. For the CDR3, the DNA is TGTGCCAGCAGACCCGACGACACGAACACTGAAGCTTTCTTT. It yields the protein CASRPDDTNTEAFF.

The rearrangement uses TRBV28 and TRBJ2-7, with 7 bases that match TRBD2. J lost 3 bases, V lost 4 bases, and 9 bases had no gene match. CDR1 MDHEN and CDR2 SYDVKM come from the germline V gene. This CDR3 comprises 15 residues. CDR3 region: CASSSPFRDYYEQYF. The DNA for the CDR3 is TGTGCCAGCAGTTCTCCCTTCCGGGACTACTACGAGCAGTACTTC.

This clonotype was observed a few times. The V gene is TRBV5-6, the J gene TRBJ2-1; D remains ambiguous. This CDR3 has 11 amino acids. The germline gives CDR1 SGHDT, CDR2 YYEEEE. Trimming removed 3 bases from V and 6 bases from J, with 4 bases in between. The CDR3, as DNA: TGTGCCAGCAGCTCTTTCAATGAGCAGTTCTTC. Protein: CASSSFNEQFF.

The gene calls are TRBV7-2 and TRBJ2-7; the match to TRBD2 covers 11 bases. Germline V gives CDR1 SGHTA, CDR2 FQGNSA. J lost 11 bases, V lost 5 bases, and 11 bases had no gene match. This CDR3 region has 14 residues. CDR3 in DNA: TGTGCCAGCAGCCAGGGTAGTAGCGGGAGGGCGGAGTACTTC. Translated: CASSQGSSGRAEYF.

This clonotype came up a few times. This rearrangement joins TRBV19 to TRBJ1-3; D possibly corresponds to TRBD1 (6 bases). The V gene lost 5 bases and the J gene lost 4 bases, with 18 bases spanning the gap. This CDR3 has 16 residues. The germline V gene has CDR1 LNHDA and CDR2 SQIVND (reference sequence). Written as DNA, the CDR3 is TGTGCCAGTAGTTATCGGGGGCACGCTTCGGGAAACACCATATATTTT. This translates into CASSYRGHASGNTIYF.

The chain employs TRBV7-2 and TRBJ1-1; D remains unclear. The CDR3 runs to 13 residues. Germline CDR1 reads SGHTA; CDR2 reads FQGNSA. V was trimmed by 1 base and J by 4 bases, leaving 7 bases between them. CDR3 sequence reads: CASSLESSTEAFF. The CDR3 DNA sequence: TGTGCCAGCAGCTTAGAATCGAGCACTGAAGCTTTCTTT.

This clonotype was seen only a few times. This chain links TRBV29-1 with TRBJ2-7, with TRBD2 matching over 10 bases. The germline gives CDR1 SQVTM, CDR2 ANQGSEA. CDR3 size: 13 residues. V dropped 6 bases and J dropped 0; count of bases not matched to a gene: 2. The CDR3 DNA follows: TGCAGCGTCCGACTAGCGGGCTCCTACGAGCAGTACTTC. Its translation is CSVRLAGSYEQYF.

The rearrangement links TRBV28 to TRBJ1-2; 7 bases are shared with TRBD1. From germline, CDR1 is MDHEN and CDR2 SYDVKM. The junction had 9 bases not matched to a gene; V was cut back by 5 bases and J by 6 bases. The CDR3 length is 14 residues. The CDR3 sequence: CASSPTTGSHGYTF. The CDR3 nucleotides are TGTGCCAGCAGTCCTACGACAGGGAGTCATGGCTACACCTTC.

The chain links TRBV7-2 to TRBJ1-6; 9 nucleotides line up with TRBD1. The CDR3 covers 14 residues. V shed 5 bases, J shed 6 bases, and the junction held 2 bases outside the gene matches. Germline V CDR1 and CDR2: SGHTA, FQGNSA. CDR3 coding DNA: TGTGCCAGCAGCACAGGGGGCAGTAATTCACCCCTCCACTTT. It yields the protein CASSTGGSNSPLHF. The whole variable domain, remainder taken from reference TRBV7-2 and TRBJ1-6, is GAGVSQSPSNKVTEKGKDVELRCDPISGHTALYWYRQSLGQGLEFLIYFQGNSAPDKSGLPSDRFSAERTGGSVSTLTIQRTQQEDSAVYLCASSTGGSNSPLHFGNGTRLTVT.

This clonotype appeared a few times. J is TRBJ1-6 and V is TRBV28; D is unresolved. The V and J ends lost 3 bases and 4 bases respectively, with 7 bases between them. Germline CDR1 and CDR2: MDHEN and SYDVKM. This CDR3 spans 14 amino acids. CDR3 loop: CASSFEGYNSPLHF. CDR3 sequence (DNA): TGTGCCAGCAGTTTCGAGGGATATAATTCACCCCTCCACTTT.

This chain uses TRBV28 with TRBJ1-1; 7 bases fit TRBD1. After removal of 5 bases from V and 11 bases from J, the junction contained 23 bases not matched to a gene. From germline, CDR1 is MDHEN and CDR2 SYDVKM. The CDR3 extends over 17 amino acids. The CDR3 nucleotides read TGTGCCAGCAGTCCCCGACAGGGAATGCCACCATTAGAAACTGCTTTCTTT. Translated: CASSPRQGMPPLETAFF.

In its sample, this clonotype was seen many times. V usage is TRBV24-1 and J usage is TRBJ2-7; D may match TRBD1 or TRBD2 (5 bases each). Trimming took 6 bases from V and 0 from J, leaving 14 bases between them. The CDR3 runs to 15 residues. Germline V gene data show CDR1 as KGHDR and CDR2 as SFDVKD. Here the CDR3 reads CATSLRGTPSYEQYF. As DNA, the CDR3 is TGTGCCACCAGTTTACGAGGGACCCCCTCCTACGAGCAGTACTTC.

V is TRBV7-2 and J is TRBJ2-3; 8 bases agree with TRBD1. Germline values: CDR1 SGHTA, CDR2 FQGNSA. The trim removed 1 base at V and 4 bases at J, leaving 4 bases unmatched. The CDR3 runs 15 residues. In nucleotides, the CDR3 is TGTGCCAGCAGCTTAGGACAGGGGATGGCAGATACGCAGTATTTT. Protein product: CASSLGQGMADTQYF.

There are a few counts of this clonotype. The CDR3 DNA follows: TGTGCCAGCTGCGGTAATCCGGGCCCTCAAGAGACCCAGTACTTC. It specifies CASCGNPGPQETQYF. The rearrangement joins TRBV18 to TRBJ2-5, with D unresolved. Germline V gene data show CDR1 as KGHSH and CDR2 as LQKENI. Trimming pared 7 bases from V and 2 bases from J, leaving 17 bases between. This CDR3 is 15 amino acids long.

The V and J genes are TRBV29-1 and TRBJ2-6; D unresolved. The CDR3 is 13 residues long. Germline-derived CDR1 and CDR2 are SQVTM and ANQGSEA. V was pared by 6 bases and J by 0 bases, with 6 bases between. CDR3 sequence (DNA): TGCAGCGTCCGGTTCTCTGGGGCCAACGTCCTGACTTTC. Translation: CSVRFSGANVLTF.